This T cell receptor (beta chain) was observed in a study of blood T cell repertoires in COVID-19. Measured with immunoSEQ multiplex PCR; TCRdb has only the in-frame clones, and not every one. The sample records 200,000 to 250,000 clones, about 85% being singletons. Germline assignment: CDR1 LNHNV and CDR2 YYDKDF (reference sequence). The CDR3 is 15 residues long. V lost 4 bases and J lost 5; bases outside the gene matches: 9. The rearrangement uses TRBV15 and TRBJ2-5, with 8 bases matching TRBD1. Source material: peripheral blood. The receptor was isolated from a man aged 25 to 40 with active or convalescent COVID-19. The DNA for the CDR3 is TGTGCCACCAGCATCCAGGGGGCCCCAGATGAGACCCAGTACTTC. The encoded protein is CATSIQGAPDETQYF.